A single sample gave rise to the 31 T cell receptor beta chains below, sequenced in a study of regulatory T cells in long-lasting Graves disease. The sample's time point: persistent/refractory GD, antithyroid drugs over 5 years with positive TRAb. Isolated PBMC RNA provided the starting material for the TCR library. Arm-PCR of CDR3 regions and iRepertoire HTBI primers were the basis on which TCR beta libraries were built. TCRdb used MiXCR to reprocess the multiplex PCR reads, holding one entry per CDR3 protein. The table has fewer than 450,000 distinct CDR3 sequences, around 21% seen once. This specimen was peripheral blood mononuclear cells (PBMCs), taken when the disease was refractory, from a patient treated with antithyroid drugs. The receptors stem from a female donor with Graves disease.

The rearrangement uses TRBV6-1 and TRBJ1-1; D not resolved. The CDR3 sequence is 12 residues long. CDR1 and CDR2 (germline): MNHNS, SASEGT. The V end lost 3 bases, the J end lost 6 bases, and 8 bases lay between the germline ends. The CDR3 nucleotides read TGTGCCAGCAGTGACCTATTCGCTGAAGCTTTCTTT. Encoded protein: CASSDLFAEAFF.

This clonotype came up many times. The rearrangement joins TRBV3-1 to TRBJ2-2, with D maybe TRBD2 (6 bases). Deletions cut 5 bases from V and 3 bases from J, with 10 bases between. Germline assignment: CDR1 LGHDT and CDR2 YNNKEL (reference sequence). This CDR3 is built from 14 residues. The CDR3: CASSLSGDTGELFF. CDR3 in DNA: TGTGCCAGCAGCTTATCGGGAGACACCGGGGAGCTGTTTTTT.

This clonotype has at least ten counts. V gene TRBV7-2 combines with J gene TRBJ2-7, with TRBD2 identical over 7 bases. This CDR3 is 14 amino acids long. Per the germline V gene, CDR1 is SGHTA and CDR2 is FQGNSA. Unmatched junction bases numbered 6, after V lost 5 bases and J lost 2 bases. The CDR3 loop is CASSREVGTYEQYF. CDR3 nucleotides: TGTGCCAGCAGCCGGGAGGTAGGGACCTACGAGCAGTACTTC. Filled out from reference TRBV7-2 and TRBJ2-7, the complete variable domain reads GAGVSQSPSNKVTEKGKDVELRCDPISGHTALYWYRQSLGQGLEFLIYFQGNSAPDKSGLPSDRFSAERTGGSVSTLTIQRTQQEDSAVYLCASSREVGTYEQYFGPGTRLTVT.

This clonotype was observed a handful of times. This chain links TRBV20-1 with TRBJ1-1, with D unresolved. Deletions cut 2 bases from V and 0 bases from J, with 13 bases between. CDR1 is DFQATT and CDR2 is SNEGSKA in the germline V gene (reference sequence). There are 15 residues in the CDR3. CDR3: CSARPPLYMNTEAFF. The CDR3 nucleotides read TGCAGTGCTAGACCCCCCTTGTACATGAACACTGAAGCTTTCTTT.

This clonotype came up many times. V usage is TRBV2 and J usage is TRBJ1-2; weak D call: TRBD1 (5 bases). The V end was cut by 6 bases, the J end by 8 bases, with 16 bases between. CDR3 length: 13 residues. In germline, CDR1 is SNHLY, CDR2 FYNNEI. DNA of the CDR3: TGTGCCAGCAGCGACACAGGTTTGGGCGGCTACACCTTC. It yields the protein CASSDTGLGGYTF.

V is TRBV6-5 and J is TRBJ2-7, with 8 bases matching TRBD2. V lost 4 bases, J lost 0 bases, and 8 bases stayed unmatched. This CDR3 has 16 amino acids. CDR1 is MNHEY, CDR2 SVGAGI, per germline. Here the CDR3 reads CASSSPTSGSSYEQYF. The CDR3 DNA sequence: TGTGCCAGCAGTTCCCCTACTAGCGGCAGCTCCTACGAGCAGTACTTC.

This chain links TRBV6-2 or TRBV6-3 with TRBJ2-2; 12 bases line up with TRBD2. CDR1 and CDR2 from the germline V gene are MNHEY and SVGEGT. The CDR3 spans 16 residues. The ends lost 5 bases at V and 9 bases at J; junction bases unmatched: 10. The CDR3 here is CASSPRTSGNYRELFF. For the CDR3, the DNA is TGTGCCAGCAGTCCTCGGACTAGCGGGAATTATAGGGAGCTGTTTTTT.

This clonotype was recorded at least ten times. The chain joins TRBV11-2 to TRBJ2-2; 14 nucleotides match TRBD2. Germline V gives CDR1 SGHAT, CDR2 FQNNGV. The CDR3 runs 20 residues. Trimming took 4 bases from V and 1 from J; bases not matched to a gene: 11. The CDR3 sequence: CASSWGMGLAGEENTGELFF. CDR3 DNA: TGTGCCAGCAGCTGGGGAATGGGACTAGCGGGAGAGGAGAACACCGGGGAGCTGTTTTTT.

The CDR3 sequence: CASSIQKTPPDTQYF. The CDR3 region has the DNA TGTGCCAGTAGTATTCAAAAGACACCTCCAGATACGCAGTATTTT. The gene calls are TRBV19 and TRBJ2-3; no reliable D call. The CDR3 loop spans 15 amino acids. Trimming removed 3 bases at V and 4 bases at J, with 14 bases between. Germline CDR1 LNHDA, CDR2 SQIVND (reference sequence). The full variable domain, in which reference TRBV19 and TRBJ2-3 provide the parts outside the CDR3, is DGGITQSPKYLFRKEGQNVTLSCEQNLNHDAMYWYRQDPGQGLRLIYYSQIVNDFQKGDIAEGYSVSREKKESFPLTVTSAQKNPTAFYLCASSIQKTPPDTQYFGPGTRLTVL.

This clonotype was detected only a few times. The rearrangement uses TRBV5-6 and TRBJ1-2; no clear D gene. Trimming took off 4 bases at V and 0 bases at J, with 10 bases between the two ends. The CDR3 covers 14 residues. Germline CDR1 and CDR2: SGHDT and YYEEEE. CDR3 in amino acids: CASSTLGANYGYTF. Here the CDR3 DNA reads TGTGCCAGCAGCACCTTGGGAGCTAACTATGGCTACACCTTC.

This clonotype was counted only a few times. V gene TRBV7-2 combines with J gene TRBJ1-2, with a weak D call TRBD1 (6 bases). This CDR3 spans 15 amino acids. The V and J ends lost 4 bases and 6 bases respectively, with 18 bases between them. Germline CDR1 and CDR2: SGHTA and FQGNSA. CDR3 sequence reads: CASSSNQGKGDGYTF. The CDR3 region has the DNA TGTGCCAGCAGCTCCAATCAGGGGAAGGGGGATGGCTACACCTTC.

Many counts were recorded for this clonotype. The rearrangement joins TRBV6-5 to TRBJ1-5; a possible D gene is TRBD1 (6 bases). CDR3 length: 16 residues. Germline-derived CDR1 and CDR2 are MNHEY and SVGAGI. Trimming removed 0 bases from V and 6 bases from J, with 15 bases in between. The CDR3 DNA reads TGTGCCAGCAGTTACTCGCCCTACAGGGTAGGTCAGCCCCAGCATTTT. Protein: CASSYSPYRVGQPQHF.

V and J are TRBV20-1 and TRBJ1-1; the D gene is possibly TRBD1 (5 bases). The V gene lost 7 bases and the J gene lost 4 bases, with 10 bases spanning the gap. Germline CDR1 and CDR2: DFQATT and SNEGSKA (reference sequence). The CDR3 covers 11 residues. CDR3 nucleotide sequence: TGCAGTGGCACAGGAACCACTGAAGCTTTCTTT. Translated: CSGTGTTEAFF.

The chain employs TRBV20-1 and TRBJ2-3; D gene ambiguous. Trimming stripped 1 base from V and 0 bases from J, with 8 bases between. Germline CDR1 reads DFQATT; CDR2 reads SNEGSKA (reference sequence). The CDR3 is 14 residues long. DNA for the CDR3: TGCAGTGCTAGAGTCGACGGGAGCACAGATACGCAGTATTTT. Translation gives CSARVDGSTDTQYF.

On this clonotype: Likely a read error: the CDR3 ends without its conserved phenylalanine or tryptophan. The gene calls are TRBV4-1 and TRBJ2-7, with 7 bases lining up with TRBD2. With 5 bases clipped from V and 1 base from J, the junction kept 8 bases outside the gene matches. CDR1 is MGHRA, CDR2 YSYEKL, per germline. The CDR3 extends over 15 amino acids. The DNA of the CDR3 is TGCGCCAGCAGCACTACCACCGGGGGGTCCTACGAGCAGTACTTA. Protein sequence: CASSTTTGGSYEQYL.

A note on this clonotype: A clone one base away is much larger, so this may be a read error. The rearrangement links TRBV24-1 to TRBJ2-2; D is uncertain. Trimming left V 3 bases short and J 4 bases short, with 14 bases between. CDR3 length: 16 residues. The V gene's germline CDR1 is KGHDR and CDR2 SFDVKD. DNA of the CDR3: TGTGCCACCAGTGATGCCAAGACATCGAGCACCGGGGAGCTGTTTTTT. This gives the protein CATSDAKTSSTGELFF.

The rearrangement joins TRBV15 to TRBJ2-7; tentative D call: TRBD2 (6 bases). This CDR3 region has 14 residues. CDR1 is LNHNV and CDR2 is YYDKDF in the germline V gene (reference sequence). The germline V and J ends were trimmed by 1 base and 6 bases, with 13 bases remaining between them. The CDR3 nucleotides are TGTGCCACCAGCAGAGTTCGGGGGAGTACCGAGCAGTACTTC. Its translation: CATSRVRGSTEQYF. The full variable domain, in which reference TRBV15 and TRBJ2-7 provide the parts outside the CDR3, is DAMVIQNPRYQVTQFGKPVTLSCSQTLNHNVMYWYQQKSSQAPKLLFHYYDKDFNNEADTPDNFQSRRPNTSFCFLDIRSPGLGDTAMYLCATSRVRGSTEQYFGPGTRLTVT.

This clonotype was observed at least ten times. This chain uses TRBV27 with TRBJ2-4, with no clear D. V was trimmed by 4 bases and J by 9 bases, leaving 7 bases between them. This CDR3 is 11 amino acids long. Per germline, CDR1 MNHEY and CDR2 SMNVEV (reference sequence). The CDR3 reads CASSSLGIQYF. In DNA, the CDR3 is TGTGCCAGCAGTTCCCTGGGCATTCAGTACTTC.

This clonotype was counted ten times or more. The gene calls are TRBV7-2 and TRBJ2-7; 10 nucleotides align to TRBD2. Germline-derived CDR1 and CDR2 are SGHTA and FQGNSA. The J segment lost 2 bases and the V segment lost 5 bases, leaving 3 bases of the junction unmatched. CDR3 length: 14 residues. Here the CDR3 reads CASSHGTSAYEQYF. The DNA for the CDR3 is TGTGCCAGCAGCCATGGGACTAGCGCCTACGAGCAGTACTTC.

This chain uses TRBV27 with TRBJ1-3, with a tentative D call TRBD1 (5 bases). The CDR3 is made up of 16 amino acids. Trimming shortened V by 0 bases and J by 0 bases, and 9 bases separated the two germline ends. The V gene's germline CDR1 is MNHEY and CDR2 SMNVEV (reference sequence). CDR3 region: CASSLSETASGNTIYF. The CDR3 DNA reads TGTGCCAGCAGTTTATCTGAGACAGCCTCTGGAAACACCATATATTTT.

At least ten counts were recorded for this clonotype. This chain joins TRBV11-2 and TRBJ2-7, with 11 positions matching TRBD1. Trimming took 2 bases from V and 2 from J; bases not matched to a gene: 5. Looked up from germline, CDR1 is SGHAT and CDR2 is FQNNGV. CDR3 length equals 16 residues. DNA for the CDR3: TGTGCCAGCAGCTTAAAGGGACAGGGGGTAACCTACGAGCAGTACTTC. Translation: CASSLKGQGVTYEQYF.

This clonotype was detected a few times. The rearrangement links TRBV2 to TRBJ2-1, with 8 bases aligning to TRBD2. The CDR3 runs to 15 residues. With 2 bases clipped from V and 8 bases from J, the junction kept 8 bases outside the gene matches. Germline CDR1 reads SNHLY; CDR2 reads FYNNEI. CDR3 nucleotides: TGTGCCAGCAGTGAAAGCGGGGGCTGGGGGGATGAGCAGTTCTTC. Protein sequence: CASSESGGWGDEQFF.

This clonotype has only a few counts. The rearrangement links TRBV6-1 to TRBJ2-4; 7 bases are a match to TRBD1. CDR3 length: 14 amino acids. Germline CDR1 is MNHNS and CDR2 is SASEGT. J lost 4 bases, V lost 1 base, and 1 base had no gene match. The CDR3 DNA reads as TGTGCCAGCAGTGAAGAACAGGGGAAAAACATTCAGTACTTC. It yields the protein CASSEEQGKNIQYF.

As regards this clonotype: A clone one base away is much larger, so this may be a read error. The V gene is TRBV7-2, the J gene TRBJ1-6, with D perhaps matching TRBD1 (5 bases). The CDR3 length is 15 residues. The germline V gene encodes CDR1 SGHTA and CDR2 FQGNSA. Trimming cost V 1 base and J 7 bases, with 11 bases left between them. The chain's CDR3 is CASSLERGLNSPLHF. The CDR3 DNA reads as TGTGCCAGCAGCTTAGAACGGGGGTTAAATTCACCCCTCCACTTT.

This clonotype has only a few counts. V gene TRBV6-4 combines with J gene TRBJ1-1, with no clear D. The germline gives CDR1 MRHNA, CDR2 SNTAGT. V gave up 7 bases and J gave up 10 bases, with 19 bases separating them. The CDR3 spans 13 residues. In DNA form, the CDR3 reads TGTGCCAGCAATCCGGGGTGGTTCGTTGGAGCTTTCTTT. Translation: CASNPGWFVGAFF.

This clonotype turned up a few times. The CDR3 spells CSAEQVATHNSPLHF. As DNA, the CDR3 is TGCAGTGCCGAGCAGGTGGCCACCCATAATTCACCCCTCCACTTT. The chain recombines TRBV20-1 with TRBJ1-6; D unclear. Germline V lookup: CDR1 DFQATT, CDR2 SNEGSKA (reference sequence). The V end was cut by 6 bases, the J end by 5 bases, with 17 bases between. There are 15 residues in the CDR3.

CDR3 DNA sequence: TGTGCCAGCAGTGAACCGGGACAGGGGTCCTACAATGAGCAGTTCTTC. As protein: CASSEPGQGSYNEQFF. The chain carries TRBV6-2 or TRBV6-3 and TRBJ2-1; 10 nucleotides line up with TRBD1. Germline V gives CDR1 MNHEY, CDR2 SVGEGT. This CDR3 is built from 16 residues. V lost 5 bases to trimming and J lost 1 base; unmatched junction nucleotides: 5.

There are a few counts of this clonotype. Here the CDR3 DNA reads TGTGCCAGCAGCCAAGCCAGCGCAGAGACCCAGTACTTC. Translated, it gives CASSQASAETQYF. This chain uses TRBV3-1 with TRBJ2-5; no clear D. The CDR3 runs 13 residues. V was pared by 1 base and J by 4 bases, with 7 bases between. Germline loops: CDR1 LGHDT, CDR2 YNNKEL (reference sequence).

This clonotype has just a few counts. The rearrangement joins TRBV6-1 to TRBJ1-1; maybe TRBD1 (6 bases). The ends were cut back, 7 bases at V and 3 bases at J, with 24 bases in the middle. The V gene's germline CDR1 is MNHNS and CDR2 SASEGT. The CDR3 length is 17 residues. CDR3 protein: CASTPRGMSPRDTEAFF. The CDR3 region has the DNA TGTGCCAGCACCCCGAGGGGGATGAGCCCGAGGGACACTGAAGCTTTCTTT.

This clonotype showed up many times. The chain joins TRBV7-2 to TRBJ2-7; D is undetermined. The germline V gene encodes CDR1 SGHTA and CDR2 FQGNSA. The V end lost 5 bases, the J end lost 2 bases, and 10 bases lay between the germline ends. The length of the CDR3 is 13 residues. The CDR3 nucleotides read TGTGCCAGCAGCACCCCGTCAACCTACGAGCAGTACTTC. This encodes CASSTPSTYEQYF.

At least ten counts were recorded for this clonotype. This sequence joins TRBV6-1 and TRBJ2-5; TRBD1 matches 7 bases. J gave up 1 base and V 6 bases, and 2 bases lay outside the gene matches. The CDR3 consists of 13 residues. CDR1 MNHNS and CDR2 SASEGT come from the germline V gene. Here the CDR3 reads CASRGTAQETQYF. The CDR3 DNA is TGTGCCAGCAGGGGGACAGCCCAAGAGACCCAGTACTTC.